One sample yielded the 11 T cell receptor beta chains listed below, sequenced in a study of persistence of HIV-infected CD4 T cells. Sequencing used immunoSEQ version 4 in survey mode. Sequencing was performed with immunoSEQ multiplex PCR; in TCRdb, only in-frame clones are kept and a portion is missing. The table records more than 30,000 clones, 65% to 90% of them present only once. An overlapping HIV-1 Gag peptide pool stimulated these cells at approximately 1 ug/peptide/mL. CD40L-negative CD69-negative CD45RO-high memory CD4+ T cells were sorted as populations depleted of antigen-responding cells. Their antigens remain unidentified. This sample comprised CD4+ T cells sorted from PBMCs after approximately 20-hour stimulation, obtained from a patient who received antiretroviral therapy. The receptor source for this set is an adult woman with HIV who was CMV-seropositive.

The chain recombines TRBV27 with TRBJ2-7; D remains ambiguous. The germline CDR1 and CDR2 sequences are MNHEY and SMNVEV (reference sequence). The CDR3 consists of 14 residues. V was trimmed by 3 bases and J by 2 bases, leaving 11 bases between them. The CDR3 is CASSLRPGAYEQYF. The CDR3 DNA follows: TGTGCCAGCAGTTTGAGGCCGGGCGCCTACGAGCAGTACTTC.

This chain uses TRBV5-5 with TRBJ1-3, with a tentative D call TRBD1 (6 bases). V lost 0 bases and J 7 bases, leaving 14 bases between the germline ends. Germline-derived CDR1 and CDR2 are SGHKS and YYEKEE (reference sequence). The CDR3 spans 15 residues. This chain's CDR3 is CASSLELGRGNTIYF. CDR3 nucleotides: TGTGCCAGCAGCTTGGAGCTCGGGAGGGGGAACACCATATATTTT.

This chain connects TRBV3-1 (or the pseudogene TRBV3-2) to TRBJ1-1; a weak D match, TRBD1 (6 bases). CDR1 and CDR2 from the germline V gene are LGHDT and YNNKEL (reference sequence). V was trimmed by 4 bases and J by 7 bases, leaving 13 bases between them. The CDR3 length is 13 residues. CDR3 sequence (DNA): TGTGCCAGCAGCCGAGTATCACAGGGTGAAGCTTTCTTT. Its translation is CASSRVSQGEAFF.

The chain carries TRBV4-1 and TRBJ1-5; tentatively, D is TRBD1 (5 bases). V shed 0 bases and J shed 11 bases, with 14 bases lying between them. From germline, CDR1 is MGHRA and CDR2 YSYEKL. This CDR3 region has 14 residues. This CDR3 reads CASSQEGSRAAQHF. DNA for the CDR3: TGCGCCAGCAGCCAAGAGGGGTCCAGGGCAGCCCAGCATTTT.

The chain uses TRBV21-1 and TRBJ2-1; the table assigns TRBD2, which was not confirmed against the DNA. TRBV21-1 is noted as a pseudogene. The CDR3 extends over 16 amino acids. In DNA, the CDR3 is TGTGCCAGCAGCCTCGGAGGGACTAGCTCCTACAATGAGCAGTTCTTC. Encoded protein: CASSLGGTSSYNEQFF.

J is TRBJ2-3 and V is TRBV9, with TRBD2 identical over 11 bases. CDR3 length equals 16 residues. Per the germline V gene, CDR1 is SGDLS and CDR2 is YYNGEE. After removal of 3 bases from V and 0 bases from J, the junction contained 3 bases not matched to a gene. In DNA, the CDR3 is TGTGCCAGCAGCGCCAGACTAGCGGGGAGCACAGATACGCAGTATTTT. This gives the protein CASSARLAGSTDTQYF. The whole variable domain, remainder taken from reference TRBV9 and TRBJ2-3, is DSGVTQTPKHLITATGQRVTLRCSPRSGDLSVYWYQQSLDQGLQFLIQYYNGEERAKGNILERFSAQQFPDLHSELNLSSLELGDSALYFCASSARLAGSTDTQYFGPGTRLTVL.

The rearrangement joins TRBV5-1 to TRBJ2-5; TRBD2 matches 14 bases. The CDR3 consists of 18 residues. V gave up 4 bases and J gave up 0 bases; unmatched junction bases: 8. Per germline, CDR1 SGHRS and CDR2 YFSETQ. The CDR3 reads CASSAGLAGAVNQETQYF. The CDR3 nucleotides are TGCGCCAGCAGCGCGGGACTAGCGGGGGCCGTGAACCAAGAGACCCAGTACTTC.

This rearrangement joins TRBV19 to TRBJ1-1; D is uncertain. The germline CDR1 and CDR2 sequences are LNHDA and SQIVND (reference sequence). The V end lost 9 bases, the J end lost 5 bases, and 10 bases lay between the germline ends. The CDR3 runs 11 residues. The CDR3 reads CASESRTEAFF. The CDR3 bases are TGTGCCAGCGAGTCGAGGACTGAAGCTTTCTTT.

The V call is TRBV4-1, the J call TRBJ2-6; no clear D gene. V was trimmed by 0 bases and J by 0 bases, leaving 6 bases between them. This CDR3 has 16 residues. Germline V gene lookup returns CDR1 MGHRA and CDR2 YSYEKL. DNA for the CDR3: TGCGCCAGCAGCCAAGATAAGACCTCTGGGGCCAACGTCCTGACTTTC. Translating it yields CASSQDKTSGANVLTF.

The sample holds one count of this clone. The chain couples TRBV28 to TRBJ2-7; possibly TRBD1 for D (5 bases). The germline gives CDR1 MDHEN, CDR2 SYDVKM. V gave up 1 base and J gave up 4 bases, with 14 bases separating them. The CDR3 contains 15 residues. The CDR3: CASSLSRQRPYEQYF. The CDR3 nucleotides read TGTGCCAGCAGTTTATCTCGACAGCGCCCTTACGAGCAGTACTTC.

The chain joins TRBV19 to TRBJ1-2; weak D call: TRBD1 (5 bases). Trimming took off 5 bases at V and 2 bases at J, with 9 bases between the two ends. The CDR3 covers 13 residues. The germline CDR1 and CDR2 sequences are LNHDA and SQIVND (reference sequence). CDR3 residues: CASSPRGNYGYTF. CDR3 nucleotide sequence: TGTGCCAGTAGTCCGAGGGGAAACTATGGCTACACCTTC.